Following are 14 T cell receptor beta chains from one sample sequenced in a study of shared clonotypes between healthy human individuals. Produced via immunoSEQ multiplex PCR; TCRdb's table is partial and in-frame only. Of 600,000 to 800,000 clones in the sample, 55% to 75% were seen once. Sequencing was performed on memory CD4+ T cells sorted from blood. The subset: CD45RA-negative fraction. These receptors were obtained from a woman aged 25 to 39 in good health.

The chain is built from TRBV28 and TRBJ2-7; 7 bases agree with TRBD2. The CDR3 consists of 13 residues. Germline CDR1 is MDHEN and CDR2 is SYDVKM. Trimming took 8 bases from V and 2 from J; bases not matched to a gene: 6. In DNA form, the CDR3 reads TGTGCCAGCTCTAGGGCGGGGGCCTACGAGCAGTACTTC. Protein: CASSRAGAYEQYF. Complete variable domain (other parts from reference TRBV28 and TRBJ2-7): DVKVTQSSRYLVKRTGEKVFLECVQDMDHENMFWYRQDPGLGLRLIYFSYDVKMKEKGDIPEGYSVSREKKERFSLILESASTNQTSMYLCASSRAGAYEQYFGPGTRLTVT.

The chain carries TRBV11-2 and TRBJ2-5; D might be TRBD1 (5 bases). Germline-derived CDR1 and CDR2 are SGHAT and FQNNGV. Between the trimmed V and J ends, which lost 1 base and 2 bases, there was a span of 11 bases. The CDR3 is 15 residues long. CDR3 protein: CASSLGGANQETQYF. In DNA, the CDR3 is TGTGCCAGCAGCTTAGGTGGGGCTAATCAAGAGACCCAGTACTTC.

The chain joins TRBV18 to TRBJ1-3; the match to TRBD1 covers 9 bases. Per the germline V gene, CDR1 is KGHSH and CDR2 is LQKENI. The CDR3 is made up of 17 amino acids. Unmatched junction bases numbered 9, after V lost 6 bases and J lost 0 bases. In DNA form, the CDR3 reads TGTGCCAGCTCCCAGATTGGGACAGGGATCTCTGGAAACACCATATATTTT. It specifies CASSQIGTGISGNTIYF.

There are a few counts of this clone. This chain connects TRBV2 to TRBJ2-1; tentative D call: TRBD1 (7 bases). This CDR3 is 14 amino acids long. Per germline, CDR1 SNHLY and CDR2 FYNNEI. V was pared by 2 bases and J by 6 bases, with 11 bases between. The CDR3 sequence is CASSENRGGNEQFF. CDR3 in DNA: TGTGCCAGCAGTGAAAACAGGGGAGGCAATGAGCAGTTCTTC.

This clone was detected many times. This chain connects TRBV15 to TRBJ2-7; TRBD2 aligns across 7 bases. After removal of 0 bases from V and 5 bases from J, the junction contained 10 bases not matched to a gene. The CDR3 extends over 16 amino acids. The germline V gene encodes CDR1 LNHNV and CDR2 YYDKDF (reference sequence). The CDR3 sequence: CATSRDQTAGFNEQYF. The CDR3 nucleotides read TGTGCCACCAGCAGAGATCAAACAGCGGGATTCAACGAGCAGTACTTC. The variable domain in full, completed from reference TRBV15 and TRBJ2-7, reads DAMVIQNPRYQVTQFGKPVTLSCSQTLNHNVMYWYQQKSSQAPKLLFHYYDKDFNNEADTPDNFQSRRPNTSFCFLDIRSPGLGDTAMYLCATSRDQTAGFNEQYFGPGTRLTVT.

This chain uses TRBV28 with TRBJ1-1; D unclear. Per germline, CDR1 MDHEN and CDR2 SYDVKM. The CDR3 extends over 12 amino acids. V was clipped by 8 bases and J by 11 bases, with 18 bases between them. The CDR3 DNA reads as TGTGCCAGCGGTCCAGGCCCCGTGAAGGCTTTCTTT. Encoded protein: CASGPGPVKAFF.

A word on this clone: This CDR3 is also generated by other DNA sequences in the sample. The J gene is TRBJ1-1, the V gene TRBV5-1, with D unclear. V was trimmed by 4 bases and J by 1 base, leaving 11 bases between them. The CDR3 sequence is 14 residues long. Germline CDR1 and CDR2: SGHRS and YFSETQ. The CDR3 sequence is CASSLDTANTEAFF. CDR3 coding DNA: TGCGCCAGCAGCCTTGATACGGCGAACACTGAAGCTTTCTTT.

As regards this clone: This specimen includes other DNA sequences encoding the same CDR3. The chain recombines TRBV10-3 with TRBJ2-7; the D is unclear. The CDR3 spans 13 residues. V was cut by 9 bases and J by 1 base, with 13 bases left in between. CDR1 is ENHRY and CDR2 is SYGVKD in the germline V gene. CDR3 protein: CAIRRTDSYEQYF. The CDR3 coding sequence is TGTGCCATTAGGCGGACCGATTCCTACGAGCAGTACTTC.

This clone was seen just once. A read error may be the cause here, since a much bigger clone is one base away. The V gene is TRBV19, the J gene TRBJ1-3; 7 bases align to TRBD1. Germline loops: CDR1 LNHDA, CDR2 SQIVND (reference sequence). The J segment lost 2 bases and the V segment lost 7 bases, leaving 5 bases of the junction unmatched. This CDR3 contains 14 residues. The DNA for the CDR3 is TGTGCCAGTACCCTCGGGACAGCTGGAAACACCATATATTTT. It yields the protein CASTLGTAGNTIYF.

This clone came up once. Within the sample, other DNA sequences also encode this same CDR3. The rearrangement links TRBV7-8 to TRBJ2-7; the D gene is possibly TRBD2 (5 bases). Trimming cost V 3 bases and J 2 bases, with 11 bases left between them. Germline CDR1 reads SGHVS; CDR2 reads FQNEAQ. This CDR3 is 14 amino acids long. Here the CDR3 reads CASSLGLAPYEQYF. The CDR3 DNA sequence: TGTGCCAGCAGCTTGGGTCTAGCTCCCTACGAGCAGTACTTC.

The CDR3 DNA reads TGTGCCAGCAGACGGCGACAGGTTAATACTGAAGCTTTCTTT. Translated: CASRRRQVNTEAFF. The chain is built from TRBV21-1 and TRBJ1-1; the table calls TRBD1, which could not be checked here. TRBV21-1 corresponds to a pseudogene. The CDR3 spans 14 residues.

The rearrangement joins TRBV7-2 to TRBJ2-3; 9 bases fit TRBD1. The germline gives CDR1 SGHTA, CDR2 FQGNSA. V shed 2 bases and J 1 base; nucleotides not matched to a gene: 1. The CDR3 covers 15 residues. CDR3: CASSLWDRGTDTQYF. For the CDR3, the DNA is TGTGCCAGCAGCTTATGGGACAGGGGCACAGATACGCAGTATTTT.

J is TRBJ2-2 and V is TRBV10-3; D remains ambiguous. The V and J ends lost 7 bases and 1 base respectively, with 10 bases between them. The CDR3 extends over 14 amino acids. Per the germline V gene, CDR1 is ENHRY and CDR2 is SYGVKD. CDR3 DNA: TGTGCCATCAATGGTTTTGGGAACACCGGGGAGCTGTTTTTT. Its protein product is CAINGFGNTGELFF.

This sequence joins TRBV5-1 and TRBJ1-3, with no clear D. The germline gives CDR1 SGHRS, CDR2 YFSETQ. This CDR3 has 15 amino acids. Deletions cut 4 bases from V and 4 bases from J, with 15 bases between. The CDR3 sequence: CASSPSRGPGNTIYF. The CDR3, as DNA: TGCGCCAGCAGCCCAAGCCGAGGGCCCGGAAACACCATATATTTT.